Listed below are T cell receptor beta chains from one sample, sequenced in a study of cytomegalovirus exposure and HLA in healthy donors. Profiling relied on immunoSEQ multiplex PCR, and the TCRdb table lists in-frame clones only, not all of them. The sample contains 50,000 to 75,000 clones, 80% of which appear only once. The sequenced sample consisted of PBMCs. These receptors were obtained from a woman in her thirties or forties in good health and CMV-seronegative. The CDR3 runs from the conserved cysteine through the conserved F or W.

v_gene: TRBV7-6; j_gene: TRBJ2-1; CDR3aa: CASSTRTSGSGDEQFF
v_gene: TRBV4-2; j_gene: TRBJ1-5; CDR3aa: CASSQDHLRTLSNQPQHF
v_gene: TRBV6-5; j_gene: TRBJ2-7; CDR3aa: CASRRGLGAYEQYF
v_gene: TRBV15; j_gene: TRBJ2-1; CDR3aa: CATSSAGHNEQFF
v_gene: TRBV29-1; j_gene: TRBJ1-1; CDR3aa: CSASVRGDEAFF
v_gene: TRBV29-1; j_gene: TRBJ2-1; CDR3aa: CSVERTGNEQFF
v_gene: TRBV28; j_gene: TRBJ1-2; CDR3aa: CASSAVIGSSYGYTF
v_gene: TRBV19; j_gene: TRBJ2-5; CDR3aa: CASSVQGVGETQYF
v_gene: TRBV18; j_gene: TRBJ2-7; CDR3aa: CASSHGGQYEQYF
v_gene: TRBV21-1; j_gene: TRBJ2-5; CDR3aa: CASSYETQYF
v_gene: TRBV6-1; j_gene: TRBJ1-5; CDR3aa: CASRDTERLQPQHF
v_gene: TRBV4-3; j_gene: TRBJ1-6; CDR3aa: CASSHARDRASPLHF
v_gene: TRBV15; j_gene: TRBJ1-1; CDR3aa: CATSRRGNTEAFF
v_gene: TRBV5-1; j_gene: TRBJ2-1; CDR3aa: CASSFMGLAGVYNEQFF
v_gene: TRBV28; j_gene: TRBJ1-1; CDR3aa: CASSLQGLGAFF
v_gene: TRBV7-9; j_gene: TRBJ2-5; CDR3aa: CASSPSGIETQYF
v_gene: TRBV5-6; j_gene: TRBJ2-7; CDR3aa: CASSLAGLAGEGEQYF
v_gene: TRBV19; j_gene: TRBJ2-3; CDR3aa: CASSSGRSTDTQYF
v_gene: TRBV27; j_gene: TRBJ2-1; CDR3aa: CASSFQGLEQFF
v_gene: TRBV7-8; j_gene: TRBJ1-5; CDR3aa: CASSKTEQSNQPQHF
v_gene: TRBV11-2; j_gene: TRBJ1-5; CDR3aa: CASSLDLGNQPQHF
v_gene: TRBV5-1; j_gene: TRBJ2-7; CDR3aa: CASSLVPYEHEQYF
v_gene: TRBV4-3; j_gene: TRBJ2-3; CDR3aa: CASSSSLAEIFTDTQYF